This record looks at one T cell receptor beta chain sequence and its context. Its antigen target is currently unknown. No base qualities exist here, and no much larger clone lies one base off it. Genomic DNA from CD8+ cells was used for TCRbeta sequencing according to the manufacturer's instructions. A genomics technology centre in Finland ran the TCRbeta sequencing, which was done with the immunoSEQ assay. The paper's data handling went like this. Clonotype tables from the immunoSEQ preprocessing pipeline were converted to VDJtools format, and non-productive clonotypes were removed. Samples with fewer than 10,000 reads were excluded, the remaining samples were subsampled to 10,000 reads, and most of the eight CND-RA samples were retained. Using the VDJtools CalcDiversityStats function on data subsampled to 10,000 reads, the Shannon-Wiener, Simpson and clonality indices were calculated. To infer antigen specificity, non-singleton TCRbeta clonotypes were hard-matched against VDJdb, with no mismatches permitted. CDR3 sequences differing by one amino acid (Hamming distance 1) were grouped into clusters with potentially shared antigen targets. Public clonotypes were tested for group enrichment with one-sided Fisher's exact tests after resampling groups to six samples, repeated ten times. TCRdb took this table from immuneACCESS and kept in-frame rearrangements with V and J called. Such tables lack part of the clones; where checked against another copy, unresolved V genes explain under half of the gap, and the rest is unexplained. V and J calls plus clone size are reproduced from that table; the DNA served to infer D and trimming. This sample lists over 10,000 clones; around 83% were detected once. The ten largest clones capture 27% of the sample.

A negative result on the clinical CCP2 antibody test was shown by CND-RA patients, and progression of joint destruction was observed despite active therapy. Every CND-RA patient had failed conventional anti-rheumatic therapy and showed typical joint destruction in the wrists and ankles. CND-RA patients were sampled not at diagnosis but after long disease histories, which in several cases spanned decades. Approximately 50 millilitres of EDTA-anticoagulated peripheral blood were drawn from each patient. Peripheral blood mononuclear cells were isolated by Ficoll-Paque PLUS density gradient separation. Using AutoMACS magnetic bead positive selection, CD8+ cells were isolated from either fresh or cryopreserved PBMCs, and flow cytometry was used to check purity. Genomic DNA was extracted with Nucleospin Tissue or Tissue XS kits and quantified on a Qubit 2.0 fluorometer. The CDR3 runs 16 amino acids, cysteine and phenylalanine included. Just the 48-base CDR3 DNA is kept, in frame starting at base 1. From V the trimming removes 3 bases and from J it removes 0 bases, while the gene matches leave 5 bases of the junction unaccounted for. For CDR1 and CDR2, the germline V gene lists ENHRY and SYGVKD.

This entry is derived from a study of CD8 T cells in seronegative destructive rheumatoid arthritis (dated by TCRdb to between 2020 and 2021). As for the study more broadly: Most of the eight CND-RA patients were receiving biological drugs at sampling. Peripheral CD8+ TCRbeta repertoires were compared between CCP-negative destructive rheumatoid arthritis (CND-RA) patients and newly diagnosed seropositive RA, seronegative RA and healthy controls. The seropositive RA, seronegative RA and healthy control comparison cohorts were obtained from an earlier published TCRbeta dataset rather than being newly sequenced.

Study-wide conclusions, independent of this receptor: A distinct set of enriched public clonotypes appeared to be present in CND-RA patients, and the authors interpreted this finding as support for a separate disease subset. The study acknowledged the small size of the CND-RA cohort as a limitation. Without diagnostic samples, TCR repertoire differences may partly reflect poor disease control over the years rather than being present at onset. No public clonotype enrichment survived Benjamini-Hochberg correction across the 110,000 or so clonotypes tested. CND-RA repertoires showed more CMV-reactive and fewer influenza A-reactive CD8+ TCRbeta sequences than controls and other RA subtypes. After adjustment for age, less diverse and more clonal CD8+ TCRbeta repertoires appeared to be present in CND-RA patients than in other RA subtypes.

Sequencing was performed on CD8+ T cells from blood. The chain links TRBV10-3 with TRBJ1-5, and TRBD1 matches 7 of the central bases. This TCR derives from a woman aged 30-55 years with seronegative destructive rheumatoid arthritis. The CDR3 protein is CAISEGTENSNQPQHF. The nucleotides are TGTGCCATCAGTGAAGGGACAGAGAATAGCAATCAGCCCCAGCATTTT.